The entry below describes one T cell receptor beta chain. Its cognate antigen has yet to be identified. One base away there is no much larger clone; base qualities are not given. The CDR3 numbers 16 residues from cysteine through phenylalanine. Only the CDR3 DNA stays, 48 bases, in frame from base 1. Trimming at the junction amounts to 1 base on V and 7 bases on J, and the germline ends lie 19 bases apart. CDR1 and CDR2, per the germline V gene (reference sequence), are LNHNV and YYDKDF. The trial excluded patients who had a history of autoimmune disease or who were on systemic immunosuppression. Peripheral blood for TCR sequencing was collected from all dose cohorts at baseline, on cycle 4 day 1, and on cycle 7 day 1. Samples were obtained from an open-label, multicenter, first-in-human phase I dose-escalation trial of ivuxolimab. Adults with locally advanced or metastatic head and neck squamous cell, hepatocellular, melanoma or renal cell carcinoma were enrolled in the trial. CD4+ and CD8+ T cells were sorted separately from peripheral blood before TCR sequencing.

These data belong to a study of OX40 agonist ivuxolimab in advanced cancers. As for the study more broadly: The costimulatory receptor OX40 (CD134) was targeted by ivuxolimab, a fully human IgG2 agonistic monoclonal antibody. Intravenous ivuxolimab was administered to patients every 2 weeks at six dose levels: 0.01, 0.1, 0.3, 1.5, 3 and 10 mg/kg. Of the roughly 50 dose-escalation patients, hepatocellular carcinoma was present in approximately 20, melanoma in approximately 15, renal cell carcinoma in 9 and head and neck cancer in 9. In the dose-escalation cohort, approximately 83% of patients were male, and the mean age was roughly 56 years with a range of roughly 23 to 79. Patients were allowed to have had prior anti-PD-1, anti-PD-L1 or anti-CTLA-4 therapy, and approximately 43% of the dose-escalation patients had previously received checkpoint inhibitors. Three dose-escalation patients achieved partial responses, one with hepatocellular carcinoma and two with cutaneous melanoma. The purpose of peripheral TCRbeta sequencing was to test whether ivuxolimab changed TCR sequence diversity and led to clonal T-cell expansion. The monotherapy dose-escalation portion (N of about 52 patients) of the phase I ivuxolimab trial is reported in the paper. Study-level results and caveats: In the 0.1-3.0 mg/kg groups, partial responders had among the lowest normalized peripheral clonal expansion, particularly in CD8+ T cells. The antigen specificity of the clonally expanded peripheral T cells was not determined. Clonal expansion of both CD4+ and CD8+ blood T cells was observed from baseline to week 6 at doses 0.1 to 3.0 mg/kg. Low levels of normalized T-cell clonal expansion were also seen in some patients who did not respond. After ivuxolimab, expanded clones were on average more numerous among CD8+ T cells than among CD4+ T cells.

To sequence the TCRbeta CDR3 region, genomic DNA was isolated from the sorted cells. The immunoSEQ Assay was used to sequence the TCRbeta CDR3 regions. The clones in this table, taken by TCRdb from immuneACCESS, are in-frame only. Not every clone is retained; where verified, under half of the shortfall comes from an unresolved V gene, and the cause of the rest is unknown. The table for this sample lists around 77,000 clones; around 89% of them were counted only once. Approximately 0.91% of the sample rests with the top ten. The sample was CD4+ or CD8+ T cells sorted from blood, taken in a trial of the OX40 agonist ivuxolimab. The sequence was obtained from an adult with an advanced solid tumor such as melanoma, head and neck, liver or kidney cancer. The V and J segments used are TRBV15 and TRBJ1-2; the D gene is possibly TRBD1, with 5 bases matching. The CDR3 is CATSRGGTGTLFGYTF. The DNA reads TGTGCCACCAGCAGAGGAGGAACCGGGACTTTATTTGGCTACACCTTC.